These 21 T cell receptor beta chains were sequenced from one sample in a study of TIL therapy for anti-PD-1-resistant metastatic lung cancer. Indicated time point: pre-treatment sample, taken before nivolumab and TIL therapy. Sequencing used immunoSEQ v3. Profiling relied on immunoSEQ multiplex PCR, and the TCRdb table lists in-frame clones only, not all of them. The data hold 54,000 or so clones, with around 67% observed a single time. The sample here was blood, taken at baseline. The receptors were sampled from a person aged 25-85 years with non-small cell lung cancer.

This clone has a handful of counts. DNA for the CDR3: TGTGCCTGGAGTGTTAGTCATATGAACACTGAAGCTTTCTTT. It yields the protein CAWSVSHMNTEAFF. The chain links TRBV30 to TRBJ1-1; no clear D gene. The germline V gene encodes CDR1 GTSNPN and CDR2 SVGIG (reference sequence). The CDR3 contains 14 residues. The V end was cut by 0 bases, the J end by 0 bases, with 8 bases between. Supplemented by reference TRBV30 and TRBJ1-1, the full variable domain reads SQTIHQWPATLVQPVGSPLSLECTVEGTSNPNLYWYRQAAGRGLQLLFYSVGIGQISSEVPQNLSASRPQDRQFILSSKKLLLSDSGFYLCAWSVSHMNTEAFFGQGTRLTVV.

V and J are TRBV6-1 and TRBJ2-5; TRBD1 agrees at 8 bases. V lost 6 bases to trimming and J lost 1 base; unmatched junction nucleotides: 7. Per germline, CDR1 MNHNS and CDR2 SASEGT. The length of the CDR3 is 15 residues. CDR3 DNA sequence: TGTGCCAGCAGCTTTTCCGGGACAGGCCAAGAGACCCAGTACTTC. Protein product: CASSFSGTGQETQYF.

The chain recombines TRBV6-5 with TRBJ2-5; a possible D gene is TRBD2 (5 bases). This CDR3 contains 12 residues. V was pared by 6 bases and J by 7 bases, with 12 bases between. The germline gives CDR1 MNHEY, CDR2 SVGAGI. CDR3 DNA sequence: TGTGCCAGCAGGACACAACGGGGGACCCAGTACTTC. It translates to CASRTQRGTQYF.

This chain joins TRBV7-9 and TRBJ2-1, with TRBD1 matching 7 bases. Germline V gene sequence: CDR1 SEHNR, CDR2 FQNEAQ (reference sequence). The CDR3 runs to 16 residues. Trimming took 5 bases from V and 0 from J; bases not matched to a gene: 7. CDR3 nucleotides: TGTGCCAGCAGCCAGAGACAGGGAAGCTCCTACAATGAGCAGTTCTTC. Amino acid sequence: CASSQRQGSSYNEQFF. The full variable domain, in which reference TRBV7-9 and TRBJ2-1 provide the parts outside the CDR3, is DTGVSQNPRHKITKRGQNVTFRCDPISEHNRLYWYRQTLGQGPEFLTYFQNEAQLEKSRLLSDRFSAERPKGSFSTLEIQRTEQGDSAMYLCASSQRQGSSYNEQFFGPGTRLTVL.

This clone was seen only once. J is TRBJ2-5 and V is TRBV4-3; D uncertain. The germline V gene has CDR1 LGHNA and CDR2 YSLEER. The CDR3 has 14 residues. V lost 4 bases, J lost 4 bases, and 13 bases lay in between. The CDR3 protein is CASSPTAVGETQYF. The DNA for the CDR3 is TGCGCCAGCAGCCCAACGGCGGTCGGAGAGACCCAGTACTTC.

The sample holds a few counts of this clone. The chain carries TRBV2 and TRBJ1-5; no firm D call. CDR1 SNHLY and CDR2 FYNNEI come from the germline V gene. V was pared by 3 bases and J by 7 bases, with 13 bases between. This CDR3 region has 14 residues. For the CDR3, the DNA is TGTGCCAGCAGTGAGAAGGGAAACAAGCAGCCCCAGCATTTT. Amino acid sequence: CASSEKGNKQPQHF.

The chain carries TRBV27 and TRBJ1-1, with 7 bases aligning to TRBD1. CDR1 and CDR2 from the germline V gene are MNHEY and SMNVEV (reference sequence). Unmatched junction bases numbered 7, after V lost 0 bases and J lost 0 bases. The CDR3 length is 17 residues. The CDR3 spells CASSLSGTDPMNTEAFF. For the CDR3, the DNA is TGTGCCAGCAGTTTATCGGGGACAGATCCTATGAACACTGAAGCTTTCTTT.

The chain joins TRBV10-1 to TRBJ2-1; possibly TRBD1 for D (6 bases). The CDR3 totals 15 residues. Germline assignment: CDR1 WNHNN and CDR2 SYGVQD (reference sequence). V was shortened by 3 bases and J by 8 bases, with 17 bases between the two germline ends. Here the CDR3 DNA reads TGCGCCAGCAGTGAATGTCAGGGGTTATTAGATGAGCAGTTCTTC. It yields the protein CASSECQGLLDEQFF.

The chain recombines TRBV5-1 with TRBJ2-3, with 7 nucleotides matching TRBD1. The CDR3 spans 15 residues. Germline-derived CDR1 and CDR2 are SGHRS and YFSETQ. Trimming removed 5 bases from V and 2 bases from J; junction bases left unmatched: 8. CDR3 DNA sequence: TGCGCCAGCAGAGTTACAGGGGAGTCCACAGATACGCAGTATTTT. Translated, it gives CASRVTGESTDTQYF.

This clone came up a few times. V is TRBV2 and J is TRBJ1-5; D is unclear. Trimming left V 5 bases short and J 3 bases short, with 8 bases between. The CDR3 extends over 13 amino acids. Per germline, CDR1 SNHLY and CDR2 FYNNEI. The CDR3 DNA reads TGTGCCAGCAGTAGGCAGATCAATCAGCCCCAGCATTTT. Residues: CASSRQINQPQHF.

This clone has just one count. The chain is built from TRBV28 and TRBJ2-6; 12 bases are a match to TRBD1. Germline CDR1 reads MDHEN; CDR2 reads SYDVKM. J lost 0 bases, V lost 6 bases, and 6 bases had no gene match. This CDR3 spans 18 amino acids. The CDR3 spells CASSPGQGASSGANVLTF. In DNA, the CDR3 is TGTGCCAGCAGCCCGGGACAGGGGGCTAGCTCTGGGGCCAACGTCCTGACTTTC.

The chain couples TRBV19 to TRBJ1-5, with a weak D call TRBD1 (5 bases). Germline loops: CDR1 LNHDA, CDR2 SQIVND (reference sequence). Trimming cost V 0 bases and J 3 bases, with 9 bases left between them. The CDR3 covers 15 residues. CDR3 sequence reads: CASSIDGTINQPQHF. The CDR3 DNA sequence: TGTGCCAGTAGTATAGATGGGACTATCAATCAGCCCCAGCATTTT.

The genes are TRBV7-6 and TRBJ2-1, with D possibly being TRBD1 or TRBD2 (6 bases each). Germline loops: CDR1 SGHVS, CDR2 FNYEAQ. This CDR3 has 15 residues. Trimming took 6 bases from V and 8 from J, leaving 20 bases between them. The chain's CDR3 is CASRSQGLGLDEQFF. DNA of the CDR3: TGTGCCAGCAGAAGTCAGGGGCTGGGACTCGATGAGCAGTTCTTC.

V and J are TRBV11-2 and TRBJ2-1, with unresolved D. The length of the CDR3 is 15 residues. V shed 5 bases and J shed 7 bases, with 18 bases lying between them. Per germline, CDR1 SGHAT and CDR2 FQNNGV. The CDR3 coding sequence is TGTGCCAGCAGCCCTCGGAGTAACGCTTATAATGAGCAGTTCTTC. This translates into CASSPRSNAYNEQFF.

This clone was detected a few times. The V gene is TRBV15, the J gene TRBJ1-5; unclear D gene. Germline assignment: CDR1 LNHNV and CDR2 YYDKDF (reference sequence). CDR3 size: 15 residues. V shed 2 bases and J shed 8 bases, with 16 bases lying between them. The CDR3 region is CATSRSMEGTEPQHF. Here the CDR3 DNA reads TGTGCCACCAGCAGATCCATGGAGGGTACTGAGCCCCAGCATTTT.

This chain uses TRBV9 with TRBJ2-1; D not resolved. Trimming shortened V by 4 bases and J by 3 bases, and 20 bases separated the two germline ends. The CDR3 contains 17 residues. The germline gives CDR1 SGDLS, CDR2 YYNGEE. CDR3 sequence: CASSPYPYQTLYNEQFF. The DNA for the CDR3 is TGTGCCAGCAGCCCATACCCTTACCAGACGCTCTACAATGAGCAGTTCTTC.

The CDR3 reads CASAWGTRQDEQFF. The CDR3 coding sequence is TGTGCCAGTGCCTGGGGAACCCGCCAGGATGAGCAGTTCTTC. The chain employs TRBV19 and TRBJ2-1; D call uncertain. Trimming left V 8 bases short and J 8 bases short, with 19 bases between. In germline, CDR1 is LNHDA, CDR2 SQIVND (reference sequence). CDR3 length equals 14 residues.

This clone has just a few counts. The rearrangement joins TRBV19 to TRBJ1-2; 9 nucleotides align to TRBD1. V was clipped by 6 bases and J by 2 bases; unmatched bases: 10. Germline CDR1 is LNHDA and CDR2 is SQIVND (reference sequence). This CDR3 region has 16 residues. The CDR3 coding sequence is TGTGCCAGTAGGGTCACAGGGGGCGCAGGGAACTATGGCTACACCTTC. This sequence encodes CASRVTGGAGNYGYTF.

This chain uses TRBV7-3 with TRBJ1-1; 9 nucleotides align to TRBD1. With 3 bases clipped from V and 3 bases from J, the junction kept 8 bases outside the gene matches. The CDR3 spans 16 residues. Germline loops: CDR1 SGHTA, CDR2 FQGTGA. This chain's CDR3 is CASSFTGGDSYTEAFF. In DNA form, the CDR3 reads TGTGCCAGCAGCTTTACAGGGGGCGATTCGTACACTGAAGCTTTCTTT.

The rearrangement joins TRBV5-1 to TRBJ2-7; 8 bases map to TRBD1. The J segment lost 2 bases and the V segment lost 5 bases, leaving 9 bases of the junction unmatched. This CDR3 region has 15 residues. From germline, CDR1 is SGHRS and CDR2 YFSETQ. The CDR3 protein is CASSRPGQVPYEQYF. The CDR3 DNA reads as TGCGCCAGCAGTCGCCCGGGACAGGTACCCTACGAGCAGTACTTC.

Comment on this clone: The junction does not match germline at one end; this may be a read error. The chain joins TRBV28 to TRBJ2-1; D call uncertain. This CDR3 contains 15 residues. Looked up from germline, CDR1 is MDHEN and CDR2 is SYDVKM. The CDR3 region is CASSLDVDGYSEQFF. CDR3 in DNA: TGTGCCAGCAGTTTAGATGTGGACGGCTACAGTGAGCAGTTCTTC.